The present T cell receptor (beta chain) was sequenced within a study of neurological immune-mediated disorders. The CDR3 loop spans 12 amino acids. Germline V CDR1 and CDR2: DFQATT, SNEGSKA (reference sequence). The V end lost 5 bases, the J end lost 1 base, and 9 bases lay between the germline ends. This clonotype was picked up many times. The antigen is not known. Each CDR3 protein is one row after TCRdb ran MiXCR on the 5' RACE reads. Altogether about 46,000 distinct CDR3 sequences are present, roughly 3.2% being singletons, with the ten largest covering over 12%. Study-level findings and limits: According to phylogenetic grouping, one related-CDR3 cluster, a possible signature, contained the repertoires of 18 of 34 multiple sclerosis patients.

The clonotype comes from a woman in her forties or fifties with multiple sclerosis. The chain is built from TRBV20-1 and TRBJ2-7; D uncertain. The sample taken for sequencing was PBMCs. Written as DNA, the CDR3 is TGCAGTGCTCCTCGGCTATCCTACGAGCAGTACTTC. Encoded protein: CSAPRLSYEQYF.